The T cell receptor beta chain described here comes from a study of blood T cell repertoires in COVID-19. Study summary: Specimens from acute and convalescent COVID-19 originated in the United States, Italy and Spain. The cDNA or gDNA used as material had been derived from T cells, B-cell-depleted T cells, or PBMCs.

Per the original methods: Reference gene primer amplification yielded estimated nucleated cell counts. Some clones are missing from TCRdb's copy, which holds only in-frame ones; the method was immunoSEQ multiplex PCR. The V and J calls and clone size come from that table; D and trimming were worked out from the DNA. The sample includes about 180,000 clones, 79% of them seen just once. Seattle-derived patients entered the study during active infection and were followed longitudinally. CDR1 is LNHNV and CDR2 is YYDKDF in the germline V gene (reference sequence). The V segment lost 1 base and the J segment 6 bases; nucleotides outside the gene matches: 7. CDR3 size: 16 residues.

The receptor comes from a woman aged 60 to 75 with COVID-19, enrolled during active disease. The material sequenced was peripheral blood. J is TRBJ2-2 and V is TRBV15; 8 positions match TRBD2. CDR3 nucleotide sequence: TGTGCCACCAGCAGAGTACCGGGAGGGCCTTCCGGGGAGCTGTTTTTT. Its protein product is CATSRVPGGPSGELFF.